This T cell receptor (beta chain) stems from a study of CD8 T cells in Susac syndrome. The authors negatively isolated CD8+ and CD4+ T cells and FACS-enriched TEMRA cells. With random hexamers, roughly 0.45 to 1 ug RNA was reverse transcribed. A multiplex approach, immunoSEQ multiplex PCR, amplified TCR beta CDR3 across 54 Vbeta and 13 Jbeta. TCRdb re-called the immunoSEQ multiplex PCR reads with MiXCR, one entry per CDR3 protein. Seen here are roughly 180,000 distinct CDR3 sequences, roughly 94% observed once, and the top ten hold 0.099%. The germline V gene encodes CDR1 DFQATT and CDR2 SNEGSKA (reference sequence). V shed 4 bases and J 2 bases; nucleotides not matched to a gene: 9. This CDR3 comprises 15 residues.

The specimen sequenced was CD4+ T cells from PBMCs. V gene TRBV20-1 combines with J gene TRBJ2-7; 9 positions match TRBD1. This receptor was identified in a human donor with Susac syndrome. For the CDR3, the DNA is TGCAGTGCTAAAGAACCGGGACAGGGTACCTACGAGCAGTACTTC. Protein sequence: CSAKEPGQGTYEQYF.